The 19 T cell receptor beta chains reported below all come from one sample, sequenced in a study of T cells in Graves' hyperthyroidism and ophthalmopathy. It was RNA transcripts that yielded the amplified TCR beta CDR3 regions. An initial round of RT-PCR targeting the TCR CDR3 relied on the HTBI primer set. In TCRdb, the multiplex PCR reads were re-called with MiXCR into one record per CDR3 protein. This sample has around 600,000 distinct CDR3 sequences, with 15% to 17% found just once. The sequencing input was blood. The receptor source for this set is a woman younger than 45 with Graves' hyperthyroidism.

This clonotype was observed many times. As DNA, the CDR3 is TGTGCCAGCAAAGGACAGTTGAACACTGAAGCTTTCTTT. It is translated as CASKGQLNTEAFF. The gene calls are TRBV2 and TRBJ1-1, with D possibly TRBD1 on 6 matching bases. Trimming shortened V by 7 bases and J by 0 bases, and 9 bases separated the two germline ends. This CDR3 is built from 13 residues. The germline V gene encodes CDR1 SNHLY and CDR2 FYNNEI.

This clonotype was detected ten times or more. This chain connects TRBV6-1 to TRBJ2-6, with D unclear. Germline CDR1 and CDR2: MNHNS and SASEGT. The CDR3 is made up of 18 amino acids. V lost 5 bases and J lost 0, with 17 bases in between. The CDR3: CASSRNLLASSGANVLTF. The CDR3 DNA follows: TGTGCCAGCAGTCGAAACTTATTGGCAAGCTCTGGGGCCAACGTCCTGACTTTC.

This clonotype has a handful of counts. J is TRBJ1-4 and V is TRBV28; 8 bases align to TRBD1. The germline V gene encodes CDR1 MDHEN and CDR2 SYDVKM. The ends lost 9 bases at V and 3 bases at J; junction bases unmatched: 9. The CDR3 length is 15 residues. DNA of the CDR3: TGTGCCAGTCTAAACAGGGGGTGGGCTAATGAAAAACTGTTTTTT. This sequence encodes CASLNRGWANEKLFF.

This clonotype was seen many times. The DNA for the CDR3 is TGTGCCAGCAGTTTTGATGGGACCGGCCTGAGGGGCTATGGCTACACCTTC. Translated, it gives CASSFDGTGLRGYGYTF. The rearrangement joins TRBV28 to TRBJ1-2, with a tentative D call TRBD1 (5 bases). The CDR3 is 17 residues long. CDR1 and CDR2 (germline): MDHEN, SYDVKM. Trimming shortened V by 3 bases and J by 4 bases, and 21 bases separated the two germline ends.

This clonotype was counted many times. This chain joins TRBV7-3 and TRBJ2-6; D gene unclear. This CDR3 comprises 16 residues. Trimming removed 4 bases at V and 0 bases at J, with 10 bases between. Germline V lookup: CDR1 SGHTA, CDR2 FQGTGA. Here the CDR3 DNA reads TGTGCCAGCAGCTCTACAGTAAACTCTGGGGCCAACGTCCTGACTTTC. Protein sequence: CASSSTVNSGANVLTF.

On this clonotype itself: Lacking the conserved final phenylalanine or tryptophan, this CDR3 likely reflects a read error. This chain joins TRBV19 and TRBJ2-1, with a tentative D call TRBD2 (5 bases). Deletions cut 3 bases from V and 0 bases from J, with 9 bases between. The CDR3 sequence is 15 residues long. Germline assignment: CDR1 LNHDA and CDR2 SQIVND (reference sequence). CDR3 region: CASSIQGSSYNEQFL. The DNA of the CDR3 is TGTGCCAGTAGTATCCAAGGGAGCTCCTACAATGAGCAGTTCCTC.

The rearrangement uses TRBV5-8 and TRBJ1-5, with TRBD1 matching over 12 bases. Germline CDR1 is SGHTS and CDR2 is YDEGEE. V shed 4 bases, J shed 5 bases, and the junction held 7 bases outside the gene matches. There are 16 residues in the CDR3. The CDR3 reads CASSPGQGASDQPQHF. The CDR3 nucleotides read TGTGCCAGCAGCCCGGGACAGGGGGCGTCGGATCAGCCCCAGCATTTT. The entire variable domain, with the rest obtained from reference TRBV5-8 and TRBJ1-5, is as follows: EAGVTQSPTHLIKTRGQQATLRCSPISGHTSVYWYQQALGLGLQFLLWYDEGEERNRGNFPPRFSGRQFPNYSSELNVNALELEDSALYLCASSPGQGASDQPQHFGDGTRLSIL.

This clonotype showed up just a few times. In nucleotides, the CDR3 is TGTGCCAGTACCAAACGACTAGCGCTTATTGGGAATGAGCAGTTCTTC. Translated, it gives CASTKRLALIGNEQFF. This chain links TRBV19 with TRBJ2-1; 8 bases align to TRBD2. This CDR3 contains 16 residues. Germline CDR1 LNHDA, CDR2 SQIVND (reference sequence). V was clipped by 7 bases and J by 7 bases; unmatched bases: 15.

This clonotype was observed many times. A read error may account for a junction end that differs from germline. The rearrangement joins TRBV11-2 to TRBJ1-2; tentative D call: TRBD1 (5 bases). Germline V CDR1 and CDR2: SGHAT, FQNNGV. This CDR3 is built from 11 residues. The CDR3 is CASSLGGDNAF. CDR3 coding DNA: TGTGCCAGCAGCTTAGGGGGGGATAACGCCTTC. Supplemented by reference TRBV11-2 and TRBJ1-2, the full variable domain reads EAGVAQSPRYKIIEKRQSVAFWCNPISGHATLYWYQQILGQGPKLLIQFQNNGVVDDSQLPKDRFSAERLKGVDSTLKIQPAKLEDSAVYLCASSLGGDNAFGSGTRLTVV.

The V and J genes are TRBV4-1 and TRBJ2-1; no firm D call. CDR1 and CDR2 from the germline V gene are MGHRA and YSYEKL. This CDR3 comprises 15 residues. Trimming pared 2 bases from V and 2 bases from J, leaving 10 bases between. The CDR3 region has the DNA TGCGCCAGCAGCCAAACGATAGCAGCCTACAATGAGCAGTTCTTC. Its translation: CASSQTIAAYNEQFF.

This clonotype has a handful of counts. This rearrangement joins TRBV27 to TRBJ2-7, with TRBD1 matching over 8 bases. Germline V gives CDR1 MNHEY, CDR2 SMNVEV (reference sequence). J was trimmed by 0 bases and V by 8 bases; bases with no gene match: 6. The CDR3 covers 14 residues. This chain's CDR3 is CASLRTGSSYEQYF. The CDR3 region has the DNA TGTGCCAGCCTTAGGACAGGGAGCTCCTACGAGCAGTACTTC.

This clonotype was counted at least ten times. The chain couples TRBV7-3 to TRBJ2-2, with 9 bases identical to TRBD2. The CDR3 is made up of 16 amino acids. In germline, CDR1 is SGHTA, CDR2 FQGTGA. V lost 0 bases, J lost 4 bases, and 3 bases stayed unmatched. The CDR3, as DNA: TGTGCCAGCAGCTTAACTAGCGGGAGTGGCACCGGGGAGCTGTTTTTT. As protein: CASSLTSGSGTGELFF.

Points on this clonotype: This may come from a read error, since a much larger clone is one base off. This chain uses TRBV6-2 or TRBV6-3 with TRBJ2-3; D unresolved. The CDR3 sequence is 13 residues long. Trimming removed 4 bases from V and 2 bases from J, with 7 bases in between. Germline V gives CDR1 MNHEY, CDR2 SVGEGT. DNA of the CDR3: TGTGCCAGCAGTTGGACCTACACAGATACGCAGTATTTT. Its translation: CASSWTYTDTQYF.

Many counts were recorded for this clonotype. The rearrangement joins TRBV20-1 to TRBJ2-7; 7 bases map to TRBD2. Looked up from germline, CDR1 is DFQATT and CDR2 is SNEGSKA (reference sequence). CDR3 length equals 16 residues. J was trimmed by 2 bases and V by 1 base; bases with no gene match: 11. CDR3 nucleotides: TGCAGTGCTAGAGGGTCGGCGTCGGGAGGAACCTACGAGCAGTACTTC. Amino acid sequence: CSARGSASGGTYEQYF.

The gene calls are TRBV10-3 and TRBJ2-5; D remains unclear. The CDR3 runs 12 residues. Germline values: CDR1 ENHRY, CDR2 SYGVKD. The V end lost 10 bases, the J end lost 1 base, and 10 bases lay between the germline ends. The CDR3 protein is CARNGGQETQYF. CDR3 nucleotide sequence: TGTGCCAGGAACGGCGGCCAAGAGACCCAGTACTTC.

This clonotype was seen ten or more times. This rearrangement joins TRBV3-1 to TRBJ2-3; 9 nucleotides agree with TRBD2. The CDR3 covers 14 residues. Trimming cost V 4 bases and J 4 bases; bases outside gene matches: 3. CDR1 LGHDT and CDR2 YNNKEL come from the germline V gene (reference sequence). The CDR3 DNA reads TGTGCCAGCAGCCCCCGGACTAGCGCAGATACGCAGTATTTT. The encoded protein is CASSPRTSADTQYF.

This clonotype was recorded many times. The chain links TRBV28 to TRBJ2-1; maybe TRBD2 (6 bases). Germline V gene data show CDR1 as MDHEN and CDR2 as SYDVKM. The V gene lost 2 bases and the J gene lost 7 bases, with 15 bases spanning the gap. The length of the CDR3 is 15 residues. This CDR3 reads CASSLVGEALNEQFF. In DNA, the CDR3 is TGTGCCAGCAGTTTAGTTGGGGAGGCTTTGAATGAGCAGTTCTTC.

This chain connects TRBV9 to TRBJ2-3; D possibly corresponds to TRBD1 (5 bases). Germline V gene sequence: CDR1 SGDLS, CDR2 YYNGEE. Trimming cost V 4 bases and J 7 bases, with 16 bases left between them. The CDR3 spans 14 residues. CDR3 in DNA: TGTGCCAGCAGCCCCGCAGGGCTCTACAATACGCAGTATTTT. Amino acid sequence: CASSPAGLYNTQYF.

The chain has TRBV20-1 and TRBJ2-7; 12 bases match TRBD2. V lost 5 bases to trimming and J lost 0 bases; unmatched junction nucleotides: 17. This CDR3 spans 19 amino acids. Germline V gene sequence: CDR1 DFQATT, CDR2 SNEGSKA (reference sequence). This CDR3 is CSAGAPGLAGPVPSYEQYF. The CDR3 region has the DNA TGCAGTGCTGGGGCTCCGGGACTAGCGGGCCCCGTACCCTCCTACGAGCAGTACTTC.